These T cell receptor beta chains were read from a single sample in a study of blood T cell repertoires in COVID-19. Sequenced by immunoSEQ multiplex PCR; TCRdb stores in-frame clones only, minus some. The table has some 38,000 clones, 80% to 90% seen once. Sequenced: peripheral blood. These receptors all come from an older man with acute or convalescent COVID-19. CDR3s include the opening cysteine and the closing phenylalanine or tryptophan. A D gene is named only where the DNA matches it firmly. Size is omitted from some rows. Given values are once, few, many or a class for expanded clones.

>.|TRBV6-2/TRBV6-3|TRBD2|TRBJ2-2
CASSYGGRAQLGELFF
TGTGCCAGCAGTTACGGCGGGAGGGCCCAATTGGGGGAGCTGTTTTTT
>.|TRBV2|TRBD2|TRBJ2-7
CASGRDGDEQYF
TGTGCCAGCGGGAGGGACGGGGACGAGCAGTACTTC
>.|TRBV4-1|.|TRBJ2-1
CASSQEDSSYNEQFF
TGCGCCAGCAGCCAAGAAGACAGCTCCTACAATGAGCAGTTCTTC
>.|TRBV7-2|.|TRBJ1-2
CASSASPGGYSAHYGYTF
TGTGCCAGCAGCGCCAGCCCGGGGGGCTACAGCGCGCACTATGGCTACACCTTC
>once|TRBV9|.|TRBJ2-1
CASSVGTHSYNEQFF
TGTGCCAGCAGCGTCGGGACTCACTCCTACAATGAGCAGTTCTTC
>.|TRBV11-2|.|TRBJ2-5
CASSLGHRVPETQYF
TGTGCCAGCAGCTTAGGCCACAGGGTTCCAGAGACCCAGTACTTC
>.|TRBV6-2/TRBV6-3|TRBD1|TRBJ2-3
CASSYSSGTGGADTQYF
TGTGCCAGCAGTTACTCATCCGGGACAGGGGGCGCAGATACGCAGTATTTT
>.|TRBV6-4|TRBD2|TRBJ2-7
CASGGGASGRVRYEQYF
TGTGCCAGTGGCGGGGGGGCTAGCGGGAGGGTGAGGTACGAGCAGTACTTC
>.|TRBV28|.|TRBJ1-1
CASSSRGGAFF
TGTGCCAGCAGTTCGCGGGGGGGAGCTTTCTTT
>.|TRBV7-9|.|TRBJ2-3
CASTPGMGRSTDTQYF
TGTGCCAGCACCCCAGGTATGGGGAGAAGCACAGATACGCAGTATTTT
>.|TRBV3-1/TRBV3-2|.|TRBJ1-5
CASSQLDQPQHF
TGTGCCAGCAGCCAACTCGATCAGCCCCAGCATTTT
>.|TRBV7-9|TRBD1|TRBJ2-7
CASSPGQGRSYEQYF
TGTGCCAGCAGCCCTGGACAGGGTCGCTCCTACGAGCAGTACTTC
>.|TRBV5-1|TRBD1|TRBJ1-2
CASSLTADRVGGYTF
TGCGCCAGCAGCTTAACCGCGGACAGGGTAGGAGGCTACACCTTC
>.|TRBV7-8|TRBD1|TRBJ2-3
CASSRGQGAVADTQYF
TGTGCCAGCAGCCGAGGGCAGGGGGCAGTAGCAGATACGCAGTATTTT
>.|TRBV11-3|TRBD1|TRBJ2-3
CASSSGTGYDDTQYF
TGTGCCAGCAGCTCCGGGACAGGGTATGATGATACGCAGTATTTT
>once|TRBV27|TRBD1|TRBJ2-1
CASSFRRQGYNEQFF
TGTGCCAGCAGTTTCCGAAGACAGGGCTACAATGAGCAGTTCTTC
>.|TRBV19|TRBD1|TRBJ1-2
CASSLIRGGDYGYTF
TGTGCCAGTAGTCTGATACGAGGGGGCGACTATGGCTACACCTTC
>.|TRBV19|TRBD1|TRBJ1-1
CASSIRDRGYSGEAFF
TGTGCCAGTAGTATTCGGGACAGGGGGTACTCCGGTGAAGCTTTCTTT
>.|TRBV3-1/TRBV3-2|.|TRBJ2-5
CASSQGTAKETQYF
TGTGCCAGCAGCCAAGGTACAGCTAAAGAGACCCAGTACTTC
>.|TRBV14|TRBD2|TRBJ2-1
CASSPLAGEGSYNEQFF
TGTGCCAGCAGTCCACTAGCGGGAGAAGGCTCCTACAATGAGCAGTTCTTC
>.|TRBV19|TRBD2|TRBJ2-1
CASSNSGRYRNEQFF
TGTGCCAGTAGCAATAGCGGGAGATATAGAAATGAGCAGTTCTTC
>.|TRBV14|.|TRBJ2-2
CASSQAAGMLHTGELFF
TGTGCCAGCAGCCAAGCCGCGGGGATGTTGCACACCGGGGAGCTGTTTTTT
>.|TRBV11-2|TRBD2|TRBJ2-1
CASSYSGRSYNEQFF
TGTGCCAGCAGCTATAGCGGGAGGTCCTACAATGAGCAGTTCTTC
>.|TRBV2|TRBD1|TRBJ2-2
CASSEIRDRGDRGAVF
TGTGCCAGCAGTGAGATAAGGGACAGGGGGGACCGGGGAGCTGTTTTT
>.|TRBV12-3/TRBV12-4|TRBD1|TRBJ1-2
CASSRDSYGYTF
TGTGCCAGCAGCCGGGACAGCTATGGCTACACCTTC
>.|TRBV6-5|TRBD1|TRBJ1-5
CASSPGTESNQPQHF
TGTGCCAGCAGTCCCGGGACAGAGAGCAATCAGCCCCAGCATTTT
>.|TRBV7-2|TRBD1|TRBJ2-7
CASTYPGAGGYEQYF
TGTGCCAGCACCTACCCAGGGGCAGGGGGCTACGAGCAGTACTTC
>once|TRBV11-1|.|TRBJ1-1
CASSLAPLGEAFF
TGTGCCAGCAGCTTAGCTCCACTGGGCGAAGCTTTCTTT
>.|TRBV7-2|TRBD2|TRBJ2-2
CASSLVAGGIGGELFF
TGTGCCAGCAGCTTAGTAGCGGGAGGGATCGGCGGGGAGCTGTTTTTT
>.|TRBV6-5|TRBD2|TRBJ2-1
CASRGLAGVYNEQFF
TGTGCCAGCAGGGGACTAGCGGGAGTTTACAATGAGCAGTTCTTC
>.|TRBV3-1/TRBV3-2|TRBD2|TRBJ2-3
CASSRSGRGGTDTQYF
TGTGCCAGCAGCCGGAGCGGGCGGGGGGGGACAGATACGCAGTATTTT
>.|TRBV28|.|TRBJ2-5
CASSLSLAGWVETQYF
TGTGCCAGCAGTTTATCTCTCGCAGGGTGGGTAGAGACCCAGTACTTC
>few|TRBV18|.|TRBJ1-1
CASFQGTNTEAFF
TGTGCCAGCTTTCAGGGGACGAACACTGAAGCTTTCTTT
>.|TRBV28|TRBD1|TRBJ1-1
CASSSGQGTIDAFF
TGTGCCAGCAGTTCCGGACAGGGGACGATTGATGCTTTCTTT
>.|TRBV24-1|TRBD1|TRBJ1-2
CATSDFKGAVGYTF
TGTGCCACCAGTGATTTTAAGGGGGCGGTTGGCTACACCTTC
>.|TRBV6-4|.|TRBJ1-6
CAASSGGTYNSPLHF
TGTGCCGCTTCGTCGGGGGGTACTTATAATTCACCCCTCCACTTT
>.|TRBV18|TRBD2|TRBJ2-3
CASSPYAGEGTDTQYF
TGTGCCAGCTCACCATACGCGGGAGAAGGAACAGATACGCAGTATTTT
>.|TRBV19|TRBD1|TRBJ1-5
CASSLRGRPSGQPQHF
TGTGCCAGCTCACTCAGGGGGCGCCCCTCGGGACAGCCCCAGCATTTT
>.|TRBV6-2/TRBV6-3|.|TRBJ1-5
CASSAPGYSNQPQHF
TGTGCCAGCAGTGCCCCAGGGTATAGCAATCAGCCCCAGCATTTT
>.|TRBV7-2|.|TRBJ2-5
CASSIRETQYF
TGTGCCAGCAGCATTCGAGAGACCCAGTACTTC
>.|TRBV6-2/TRBV6-3|TRBD2|TRBJ2-7
CASSLREGPYEQYF
TGTGCCAGCAGTCTGCGGGAGGGGCCCTACGAGCAGTACTTC
>.|TRBV4-1|TRBD2|TRBJ2-7
CASSQVISGPYEQYF
TGCGCCAGCAGCCAAGTAATTAGCGGGCCCTACGAGCAGTACTTC
>.|TRBV23-1|TRBD1|TRBJ1-3
CARRGQNYRGASGNTIYF
TGCGCCAGGAGGGGACAGAACTACCGAGGGGCCTCTGGAAACACCATATATTTT
>.|TRBV2|.|TRBJ1-1
CASSETRNTEAFF
TGTGCCAGCAGTGAAACCAGGAACACTGAAGCTTTCTTT